This T cell receptor (beta chain) was recorded in a study of vaccination and CD4 T cells after COVID-19. Whole-study context: The makeup of the convalescents was six males and four females, two of them Hispanic. At a median 72 days (range 14 to 241) after dose two, post-vaccine samples were obtained.

As concerns this clonotype: The target antigen is unknown. Germline and junction disagree at one end, which may indicate a read error.

The treatment is: roughly 10-day PBMC culture with coronavirus spike peptide pools or control peptides (ViraFEST assay). PBMCs, plated at roughly 2 million per well, were grown in the presence of around 10 IU/ml IL-2 and 9 to 10 ug/ml peptide pools. Having spent 10 days in culture, CD4+ T cells were then isolated by negative selection. The CDR3 covers 16 residues. The germline CDR1 and CDR2 sequences are MNHNS and SASEGT. Sequencing of DNA taken from cultured CD4+ T cells relied on the Oncomine TCR Beta short-read assay. TCRdb independently ran MiXCR on the PCR reads; one entry per CDR3 protein. This table has around 15,000 distinct CDR3 sequences, about 61% appearing once.

The source material was CD4+ T cells from blood, cultured in vitro. The gene calls are TRBV6-1 and TRBJ1-1; weak D call: TRBD1 (5 bases). The sequence was obtained from a human donor who had recovered from COVID-19. CDR3 in amino acids: CASSEGRHRGGTEAFF. The CDR3 DNA reads TGTGCCAGCAGCGAAGGGAGGCATAGGGGTGGCACTGAAGCTTTCTTT.